These 28 T cell receptor beta chains were all obtained from the same sample, sequenced in a study of cytomegalovirus exposure and HLA in healthy donors (dated by TCRdb to about 2017). The method was the immunoSEQ multiplex PCR assay. A mixture of 60 forward primers for TCR Vbeta segments and 13 reverse primers for TCR Jbeta segments was used in the multiplex PCR. TCRdb's version of the immuneACCESS table is confined to in-frame rearrangements and falls short of the full clone set. An unresolved V gene accounts for under half of the shortfall where checked; the remainder is of unknown origin. Present in this sample are some 92,000 clones, approximately 79% of which were seen just once. The ten largest clonotypes hold 2.5% to 3% of the sample. The source material was PBMCs. The receptors stem from a man aged 30-40 years in good health and CMV-seronegative.

The count of this clone is one. The chain is built from TRBV9 and TRBJ1-4, with D unclear. The CDR3 sequence is 17 residues long. V shed 0 bases and J shed 0 bases, with 12 bases lying between them. The germline V gene encodes CDR1 SGDLS and CDR2 YYNGEE. The DNA of the CDR3 is TGTGCCAGCAGCGTAGATGTAGACTCCACAACTAATGAAAAACTGTTTTTT. Protein: CASSVDVDSTTNEKLFF.

This clone has a single count. The rearrangement joins TRBV19 to TRBJ1-1; D is uncertain. Germline V gene lookup returns CDR1 LNHDA and CDR2 SQIVND (reference sequence). V dropped 3 bases and J dropped 0 bases, with 11 bases sitting between them. This CDR3 has 15 amino acids. CDR3 in DNA: TGTGCCAGTAGTATGGGTGGGCAGGTGAACACTGAAGCTTTCTTT. It specifies CASSMGGQVNTEAFF.

This chain uses TRBV5-1 with TRBJ1-4; weak D call: TRBD1 (6 bases). This CDR3 region has 14 residues. Germline values: CDR1 SGHRS, CDR2 YFSETQ. V was clipped by 1 base and J by 4 bases, with 8 bases between them. The CDR3 protein is CASSLLQGNEKLFF. CDR3 DNA: TGCGCCAGCAGCTTGCTACAGGGTAATGAAAAACTGTTTTTT. Complete variable domain (other parts from reference TRBV5-1 and TRBJ1-4): KAGVTQTPRYLIKTRGQQVTLSCSPISGHRSVSWYQQTPGQGLQFLFEYFSETQRNKGNFPGRFSGRQFSNSRSEMNVSTLELGDSALYLCASSLLQGNEKLFFGSGTQLSVL.

The chain recombines TRBV29-1 with TRBJ1-1; a possible D gene is TRBD1 (6 bases). Per germline, CDR1 SQVTM and CDR2 ANQGSEA. Trimming took off 7 bases at V and 1 base at J, with 16 bases between the two ends. This CDR3 has 14 residues. This CDR3 reads CSATSRQENTEAFF. The CDR3 nucleotides read TGCAGCGCGACGAGTAGACAGGAGAACACTGAAGCTTTCTTT.

The chain uses TRBV7-2 and TRBJ2-3; weak D call: TRBD2 (5 bases). This CDR3 spans 15 amino acids. Germline V gene data show CDR1 as SGHTA and CDR2 as FQGNSA. The germline V and J ends were trimmed by 5 bases and 2 bases, with 14 bases remaining between them. CDR3 in amino acids: CASSLEGEATDTQYF. CDR3 DNA sequence: TGTGCCAGCAGCCTCGAGGGAGAGGCCACAGATACGCAGTATTTT.

The chain has TRBV10-3 and TRBJ1-2, with D hard to call. From germline, CDR1 is ENHRY and CDR2 SYGVKD. The V end lost 0 bases, the J end lost 6 bases, and 5 bases lay between the germline ends. The CDR3 is made up of 12 amino acids. The DNA of the CDR3 is TGTGCCATCAGTGAGTCGAGGGATGGCTACACCTTC. Its translation: CAISESRDGYTF.

The genes are TRBV11-3 and TRBJ1-5; D uncertain. Trimming pared 6 bases from V and 5 bases from J, leaving 11 bases between. Germline lookup yields CDR1 SGHNT and CDR2 YENEEA. This CDR3 contains 13 residues. The DNA for the CDR3 is TGTGCCAGCAGTCAGCAAGGAGATCAGCCCCAGCATTTT. Its protein product is CASSQQGDQPQHF. Full variable domain (outside the CDR3, taken from reference TRBV11-3 and TRBJ1-5): EAGVVQSPRYKIIEKKQPVAFWCNPISGHNTLYWYLQNLGQGPELLIRYENEEAVDDSQLPKDRFSAERLKGVDSTLKIQPAELGDSAVYLCASSQQGDQPQHFGDGTRLSIL.

This clone was observed a single time. The J gene is TRBJ2-7, the V gene TRBV5-1; perhaps TRBD1 as D (5 bases). This CDR3 contains 14 residues. Trimming took 0 bases from V and 5 from J, leaving 12 bases between them. The germline CDR1 and CDR2 sequences are SGHRS and YFSETQ. The CDR3 bases are TGCGCCAGCAGCTTGGTATTAGGGGTGGACGAGCAGTACTTC. It yields the protein CASSLVLGVDEQYF.

This clone was detected once. The chain carries TRBV18 and TRBJ1-1; no reliable D call. Germline V gene data show CDR1 as KGHSH and CDR2 as LQKENI. This CDR3 has 14 residues. Trimming took off 3 bases at V and 1 base at J, with 9 bases between the two ends. This CDR3 reads CASSPGLTNTEAFF. Written as DNA, the CDR3 is TGTGCCAGCTCACCTGGACTTACGAACACTGAAGCTTTCTTT.

The chain is built from TRBV5-1 and TRBJ1-3, with D perhaps matching TRBD1 (6 bases). The CDR3 runs 15 residues. Per the germline V gene, CDR1 is SGHRS and CDR2 is YFSETQ. V lost 2 bases to trimming and J lost 2 bases, with 11 bases between them. The CDR3 region is CASSFTGNPGNTIYF. The CDR3 nucleotides read TGCGCCAGCAGCTTTACAGGGAACCCTGGAAACACCATATATTTT.

This sequence joins TRBV9 and TRBJ1-2; D ambiguous. CDR1 and CDR2 from the germline V gene are SGDLS and YYNGEE. This CDR3 is 12 amino acids long. Between the trimmed V and J ends, which lost 5 bases and 1 base, there was a span of 6 bases. The CDR3 coding sequence is TGTGCCAGCAGGAGCGTTAACTATGGCTACACCTTC. Its protein is CASRSVNYGYTF.

V is TRBV30 and J is TRBJ2-7; 9 positions agree with TRBD2. V was clipped by 5 bases and J by 4 bases; unmatched bases: 0. The CDR3 is made up of 11 amino acids. Germline assignment: CDR1 GTSNPN and CDR2 SVGIG (reference sequence). CDR3 sequence (DNA): TGTGCCTGGGCGGGGGGGTACGAGCAGTACTTC. This encodes CAWAGGYEQYF.

The chain combines TRBV7-8 with TRBJ2-7; D not resolved. The CDR3 covers 15 residues. Germline V lookup: CDR1 SGHVS, CDR2 FQNEAQ. Trimming shortened V by 1 base and J by 0 bases, and 10 bases separated the two germline ends. CDR3 DNA sequence: TGTGCCAGCAGCTTAGGGGCAGCAAACTCCTACGAGCAGTACTTC. Its protein is CASSLGAANSYEQYF.

The table lists this clone with a few counts. The chain combines TRBV15 with TRBJ1-2; TRBD1 agrees at 7 bases. Per the germline V gene, CDR1 is LNHNV and CDR2 is YYDKDF (reference sequence). The V and J ends lost 5 bases and 6 bases, in that order; junction bases with no gene match: 9. CDR3 length: 14 residues. The CDR3 region has the DNA TGTGCCACCAGCTCCCCCGGACAGGTTCATGGCTACACCTTC. Translating gives CATSSPGQVHGYTF.

The rearrangement links TRBV27 to TRBJ1-1, with TRBD1 as a possible D gene (6 bases). Trimming left V 6 bases short and J 4 bases short, with 21 bases between. Germline lookup yields CDR1 MNHEY and CDR2 SMNVEV (reference sequence). CDR3 length: 16 residues. This CDR3 reads CASRPTPQGWVTEAFF. CDR3 bases: TGTGCCAGCAGACCCACCCCACAGGGATGGGTCACTGAAGCTTTCTTT.

The chain carries TRBV7-2 and TRBJ2-5; 7 nucleotides align to TRBD2. The germline gives CDR1 SGHTA, CDR2 FQGNSA. Trimming cost V 5 bases and J 4 bases; bases outside gene matches: 13. There are 16 residues in the CDR3. The CDR3 nucleotides read TGTGCCAGCAGCCATCCTAAGACTAGCCGAAGAGAGACCCAGTACTTC. Amino acids: CASSHPKTSRRETQYF. The whole variable domain, filled in from reference TRBV7-2 and TRBJ2-5, reads GAGVSQSPSNKVTEKGKDVELRCDPISGHTALYWYRQSLGQGLEFLIYFQGNSAPDKSGLPSDRFSAERTGGSVSTLTIQRTQQEDSAVYLCASSHPKTSRRETQYFGPGTRLLVL.

The chain carries TRBV30 and TRBJ2-5; D is possibly TRBD1 (5 bases). The ends were cut back, 0 bases at V and 4 bases at J, with 15 bases in the middle. The CDR3 covers 15 residues. In germline, CDR1 is GTSNPN, CDR2 SVGIG (reference sequence). In nucleotides, the CDR3 is TGTGCCTGGAGTGTTTGGACCACAGGTCGAGAGACCCAGTACTTC. Amino acid sequence: CAWSVWTTGRETQYF.

This rearrangement joins TRBV2 to TRBJ1-6; D is possibly TRBD1 (6 bases). Between the trimmed V and J ends, which lost 6 bases and 12 bases, there was a span of 18 bases. The CDR3 runs 14 residues. From germline, CDR1 is SNHLY and CDR2 FYNNEI. The CDR3 here is CASSPRTAPGPLHF. In nucleotides, the CDR3 is TGTGCCAGCAGCCCCAGGACAGCCCCGGGACCCCTCCACTTT.

This clone turned up a few times. The V and J genes are TRBV4-3 and TRBJ2-6, with D perhaps matching TRBD2 (5 bases). V lost 0 bases and J lost 2, with 11 bases in between. The CDR3 is 17 amino acids. Germline values: CDR1 LGHNA, CDR2 YSLEER. CDR3 sequence reads: CASSQDSSLTGANVLTF. The CDR3 DNA reads as TGCGCCAGCAGCCAAGATTCTAGCTTAACTGGGGCCAACGTCCTGACTTTC.

The chain couples TRBV9 to TRBJ1-6, with 8 bases that match TRBD1. The germline gives CDR1 SGDLS, CDR2 YYNGEE. The CDR3 sequence is 15 residues long. After removal of 4 bases from V and 5 bases from J, the junction contained 5 bases not matched to a gene. CDR3 bases: TGTGCCAGCAGCCTTAGGACAGGGAATAATTCACCCCTCCACTTT. It yields the protein CASSLRTGNNSPLHF.

The V and J genes are TRBV5-1 and TRBJ2-3; 7 bases match TRBD2. The CDR3 runs to 16 residues. Trimming cost V 4 bases and J 5 bases; bases outside gene matches: 13. Germline V gene lookup returns CDR1 SGHRS and CDR2 YFSETQ. CDR3: CASSAGAGSPKDTQYF. The DNA for the CDR3 is TGCGCCAGCAGCGCGGGAGCAGGGTCCCCGAAAGATACGCAGTATTTT.

The sample holds a few counts of this clone. The chain combines TRBV2 with TRBJ2-1; TRBD2 matches at 10 bases. Trimming cost V 2 bases and J 2 bases; bases outside gene matches: 3. Per germline, CDR1 SNHLY and CDR2 FYNNEI. The CDR3 loop spans 16 amino acids. The CDR3 DNA is TGTGCCAGCAGTGAATTAGCGGGGGGCACCTACAATGAGCAGTTCTTC. Translation gives CASSELAGGTYNEQFF.

This chain joins TRBV18 and TRBJ2-7; TRBD1 is a possible D gene (6 bases). This CDR3 has 14 residues. Germline values: CDR1 KGHSH, CDR2 LQKENI. Trimming stripped 3 bases from V and 1 base from J, with 10 bases between. CDR3 DNA: TGTGCCAGCTCACCGCTCAGGGGATCCTACGAGCAGTACTTC. This gives the protein CASSPLRGSYEQYF.

The chain couples TRBV7-9 to TRBJ1-3; the match to TRBD1 covers 7 bases. V shed 1 base, J shed 0 bases, and the junction held 9 bases outside the gene matches. This CDR3 is built from 18 residues. Germline loops: CDR1 SEHNR, CDR2 FQNEAQ (reference sequence). CDR3 amino acids: CASSLVTQGDYSGNTIYF. The CDR3 nucleotides are TGTGCCAGCAGCTTAGTTACGCAGGGGGATTACTCTGGAAACACCATATATTTT.

In this sample, this clone turned up a few times. V usage is TRBV30 and J usage is TRBJ2-7, with a weak D call TRBD2 (5 bases). This CDR3 region has 12 residues. V lost 5 bases to trimming and J lost 1 base, with 9 bases between them. Germline lookup yields CDR1 GTSNPN and CDR2 SVGIG (reference sequence). The chain's CDR3 is CAWGGGSYEQYF. CDR3 coding DNA: TGTGCCTGGGGCGGCGGGTCCTACGAGCAGTACTTC.

J is TRBJ2-7 and V is TRBV5-1, with 13 bases that match TRBD2. This CDR3 is 14 amino acids long. J was trimmed by 3 bases and V by 5 bases; bases with no gene match: 2. CDR1 is SGHRS and CDR2 is YFSETQ in the germline V gene. CDR3 sequence reads: CASRRTSGGYEQYF. In nucleotides, the CDR3 is TGCGCCAGCAGGAGGACTAGCGGGGGCTACGAGCAGTACTTC.

The V and J genes are TRBV28 and TRBJ1-2, with TRBD1 matching over 7 bases. Looked up from germline, CDR1 is MDHEN and CDR2 is SYDVKM. Germline trimming cut 6 bases from V and 6 bases from J; bases unmatched to any gene: 10. The CDR3 is 14 residues long. The CDR3 nucleotides read TGTGCCAGCAGCTCCGGGACAGACACTAATGGCTACACCTTC. Its protein product is CASSSGTDTNGYTF.

CDR3 sequence reads: CASSPTGTPPSNQPQHF. The CDR3 bases are TGTGCCAGCAGCCCGACAGGGACGCCCCCTAGCAATCAGCCCCAGCATTTT. The V and J genes are TRBV7-8 and TRBJ1-5, with TRBD1 matching 7 bases. Germline loops: CDR1 SGHVS, CDR2 FQNEAQ. CDR3 length equals 17 residues. The ends lost 5 bases at V and 0 bases at J; junction bases unmatched: 10.